The rows below give T cell receptor beta chains drawn from one sample of a study of CD8+ T cells in alopecia areata. Profiling relied on immunoSEQ multiplex PCR, and the TCRdb table lists in-frame clones only, not all of them. Of 150,000 or so clones in the sample, more than 40% were seen once. Sequencing used CD4+ T cells sorted from blood. All receptors derive from a human donor with alopecia areata. CDR3s include the opening cysteine and the closing phenylalanine or tryptophan. D genes are given only for firm matches. The size field is filled for only some rows; it gives once, few, many or a size class.

V: TRBV10-2
D: -
J: TRBJ2-7
size: few
DNA: TGCGCCAGCACCAACCAGGGGAGCGGGGTCTACGAGCAGTACTTC
CDR3: CASTNQGSGVYEQYF

V: TRBV4-1
D: -
J: TRBJ2-2
size: few
DNA: TGCGCCAGCAGCCAAGATCTTTGGAACACCGGGGAGCTGTTTTTT
CDR3: CASSQDLWNTGELFF

V: TRBV28
D: -
J: TRBJ1-5
size: -
DNA: TGTGCCAGCAGTTTACCGGCAGCTCTGGCGGGCAATCAGCCCCAGCATTTT
CDR3: CASSLPAALAGNQPQHF

V: TRBV11-2
D: -
J: TRBJ1-1
size: -
DNA: TGTGCCAGCAGCTCCCTTCTAAACACTGAAGCTTTCTTT
CDR3: CASSSLLNTEAFF

V: TRBV7-3
D: TRBD1
J: TRBJ2-5
size: -
DNA: TGTGCCAGCAGCAGGGACAGCCAAGAGACCCAGTACTTC
CDR3: CASSRDSQETQYF

V: TRBV6-5
D: -
J: TRBJ2-4
size: -
DNA: TGTGCCAGCAGTTACTCACCCCTAGCCAAAAACATTCAGTACTTC
CDR3: CASSYSPLAKNIQYF

V: TRBV6-1
D: -
J: TRBJ2-1
size: -
DNA: TGTGCCAGCAGAGAATCACGAACAGGGATTTGGAATGGGAATGAGCAGTTCTTC
CDR3: CASRESRTGIWNGNEQFF

V: TRBV28
D: -
J: TRBJ1-2
size: -
DNA: TGTGCCAGCAGTTTGCTCGGGCCACATGGCTACACCTTC
CDR3: CASSLLGPHGYTF

V: TRBV2
D: -
J: TRBJ2-7
size: few
DNA: TGTGCCAGCAGGGTAAGCCTGGCGTTCTACGAGCAGTACTTC
CDR3: CASRVSLAFYEQYF

V: TRBV7-9
D: -
J: TRBJ2-1
size: -
DNA: TGTGCCAGCAGCGCGGGGCGGGTCCGATACAATGAGCAGTTCTTC
CDR3: CASSAGRVRYNEQFF